A selection of T cell receptor beta chains follows, all from one sample in a study of CD8+ T cells in alopecia areata. This table comes from immunoSEQ multiplex PCR, and its TCRdb copy is limited to in-frame clones, with some not included. Among 110,000 or so clones, 58% were seen once, and the ten largest hold almost 30%. The sequencing used CD8+ T cells sorted from blood, collected at week 4, from a patient treated with tofacitinib. The receptors here all came from a human donor with alopecia areata. CDR3s include the opening cysteine and the closing phenylalanine or tryptophan. The D gene is left open where the match is weak. A clone size is listed for some rows: how often the clone was seen (once, few, many), or a class if it is expanded.

j_call,clone_size,d_call,v_call,cdr3_nt,cdr3_aa
TRBJ1-2,NA,TRBD1,TRBV30,TGTGCCTGGAGGGACAGGCTTTCTTATGGCTACACCTTC,CAWRDRLSYGYTF
TRBJ2-7,NA,NA,TRBV30,TGTGCCTGGAGTCCCCTCTCAGGAGAGCAGTACTTC,CAWSPLSGEQYF
TRBJ2-1,NA,NA,TRBV19,TGTGCCAGTAGCTTACAAGGGCCGGAGCTTAATGAGCAGTTCTTC,CASSLQGPELNEQFF
TRBJ2-7,few,NA,TRBV28,TGTGCCAGCAGTCCGGGGGACAAATACTCCTACGAGCAGTACTTC,CASSPGDKYSYEQYF
TRBJ2-7,NA,NA,TRBV9,TGTGCCAGCAGCTCGGGCGGTTACGAGCAGTACTTC,CASSSGGYEQYF
TRBJ1-6,NA,NA,TRBV30,TGTGCCTGGAGTCCCGGAGCGGTAAATTCACCCCTCCACTTT,CAWSPGAVNSPLHF
TRBJ1-2,NA,TRBD1,TRBV9,TGTGCCAGCAGCGCATTATCAGGGGGAGCCTATGGCTACACCTTC,CASSALSGGAYGYTF
TRBJ2-5,NA,TRBD2,TRBV9,TGTGCCAGCAGCGTAGGAATAGCGGGGGGGCTCCAAGAGACCCAGTACTTC,CASSVGIAGGLQETQYF
TRBJ2-3,once,TRBD1,TRBV25-1,TGTGCCAGCAGTAGGGGACAGGGGGACCCGGATACGCAGTATTTT,CASSRGQGDPDTQYF
TRBJ1-2,NA,NA,TRBV27,TGTGCCAGCAGTATGGACGGTAGTGGATCGCGGACCTTC,CASSMDGSGSRTF
TRBJ2-2,NA,NA,TRBV28,TGTGCCAGCAGGGGCGGGAACACCGGGGAGCTGTTTTTT,CASRGGNTGELFF
TRBJ1-1,NA,NA,TRBV30,TGTGCCTGGACAGGGGCCATGAACACTGAAGCTTTCTTT,CAWTGAMNTEAFF
TRBJ1-2,NA,NA,TRBV29-1,TGCAGCGTTGTTGGGGGTAGCCACTATGGCTACACCTTC,CSVVGGSHYGYTF
TRBJ2-5,NA,TRBD2,TRBV4-2,TGTGCCAGCAGCCACGGGACACTAGCGGGAGACCAAGAGACCCAGTACTTC,CASSHGTLAGDQETQYF
TRBJ1-1,NA,TRBD1,TRBV28,TGTGCCAGCAGTCACCGGGACAGGGGTTCTCATGAAGCTTTCTTT,CASSHRDRGSHEAFF
TRBJ2-3,few,TRBD1,TRBV6-5,TGTGCCAGCAGTGCTACAGGGGACGCAGATACGCAGTATTTT,CASSATGDADTQYF
TRBJ1-1,NA,NA,TRBV30,TGTGCCTGGGGACGGCAGAACACTGAAGCTTTCTTT,CAWGRQNTEAFF
TRBJ2-7,NA,TRBD1,TRBV30,TGTGCCTGGAGAGACAGGGGGTTCAACGAGCAGTACTTC,CAWRDRGFNEQYF
TRBJ2-1,few,TRBD1,TRBV29-1,TGCAGCGTTGAAGATGGAAGGGGGCACGAGCAGTTCTTC,CSVEDGRGHEQFF
TRBJ2-1,NA,NA,TRBV30,TGTGCCTGGAGTCTCTCGGGCAATGAGCAGTTCTTC,CAWSLSGNEQFF
TRBJ1-5,few,NA,TRBV6-5,TGTGCCAGCAGTTACTTCGAGAATCAGCCCCAGCATTTT,CASSYFENQPQHF
TRBJ2-5,NA,TRBD2,TRBV30,TGTGCCTGGAGTGGACTAGCGGGGGGCAACCCCCAAGAGACCCAGTACTTC,CAWSGLAGGNPQETQYF
TRBJ2-1,NA,TRBD1,TRBV27,TGTGCCAGCAGCCCAGACAGGGGTCGATACAATGAGCAGTTCTTC,CASSPDRGRYNEQFF
TRBJ2-3,NA,NA,TRBV19,TGTGCCAGTAGCCCCGGCAGTATGGCAGATACGCAGTATTTT,CASSPGSMADTQYF
TRBJ1-1,few,NA,TRBV29-1,TGCAGCGTTGAGAAGAAACAGCTGAACACTGAAGCTTTCTTT,CSVEKKQLNTEAFF
TRBJ2-3,few,TRBD2,TRBV30,TGTGCCTGGAGAGTAACCGGGACTAGAGGCACAGATACGCAGTATTTT,CAWRVTGTRGTDTQYF